This T cell receptor (beta chain) was retrieved from a study of T cell responses to AZD1222 COVID-19 vaccine. Profiled with immunoSEQ multiplex PCR; TCRdb holds only in-frame clones, not every one. The sample consists of 130,000 to 150,000 clones, about nine tenths of them appearing once. With 4 bases clipped from V and 6 bases from J, the junction kept 16 bases outside the gene matches. The CDR3 extends over 18 amino acids. Germline lookup yields CDR1 LGHNA and CDR2 YNFKEQ. The clonotype was recovered from an adult in good health. The V and J genes are TRBV4-2 and TRBJ2-3; TRBD2 matches 10 bases. The specimen comprised peripheral blood, sampled on day 0 of AZD1222 vaccination. DNA of the CDR3: TGTGCCAGCAGCCTAGGGACCGGTGGACTAGCGGTCCTGGATACGCAGTATTTT. Amino acids: CASSLGTGGLAVLDTQYF.